This entry describes one T cell receptor beta chain. Following RNA extraction, reverse transcription yielded cDNA that acted as the sequencing template. The data were produced by immunoSEQ multiplex PCR, yet TCRdb's version contains in-frame clones alone and is incomplete. The data hold around 140,000 clones, with more than 40% observed a single time. V gave up 4 bases and J gave up 0 bases, with 13 bases separating them. The length of the CDR3 is 14 residues. The germline V gene has CDR1 SQVTM and CDR2 ANQGSEA. The data were taken from a study of CD8+ T cells in alopecia areata. Study details: Treated patients took oral tofacitinib at 5 to 10 mg twice daily.

This chain links TRBV29-1 with TRBJ2-7, with TRBD2 as a possible D gene (5 bases). This sequence was found in a human donor with alopecia areata. The sequenced sample was CD8+ T cells sorted from blood, obtained at week 0. CDR3 protein: CSVVYGEFSYEQYF. The CDR3 bases are TGCAGCGTTGTCTACGGGGAGTTCTCCTACGAGCAGTACTTC.